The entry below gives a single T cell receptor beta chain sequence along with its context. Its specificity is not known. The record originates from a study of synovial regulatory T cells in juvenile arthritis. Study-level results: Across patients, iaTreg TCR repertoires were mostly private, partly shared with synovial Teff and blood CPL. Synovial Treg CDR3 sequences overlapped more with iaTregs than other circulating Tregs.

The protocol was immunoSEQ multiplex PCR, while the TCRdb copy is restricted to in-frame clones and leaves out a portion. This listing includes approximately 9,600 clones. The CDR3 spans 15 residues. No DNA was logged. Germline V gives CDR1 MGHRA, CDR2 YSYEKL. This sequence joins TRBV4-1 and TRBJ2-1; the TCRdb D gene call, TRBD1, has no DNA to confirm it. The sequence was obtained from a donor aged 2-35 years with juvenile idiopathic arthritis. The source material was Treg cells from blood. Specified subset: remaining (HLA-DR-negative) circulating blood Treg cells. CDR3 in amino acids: CASSPVGQGVNEQFF.